This paragraph reports one T cell receptor beta chain. Its antigen is unknown. Method: immunoSEQ multiplex PCR; TCRdb's copy keeps in-frame clones and lacks some. The sample holds tens of thousands of clones, 90% seen once. The data were taken from a study of monozygotic twins with cystic fibrosis. The study, taken as a whole, reports: Monozygotic CF twins shared more identical nucleotide clonotypes than unrelated patients. Median Simpson clonality of approximately 0.009 suggested naive T cells predominated.

Sequences were obtained from blood. The source of this sequence is a girl aged 2 to 10 with cystic fibrosis.

The CDR3 loop is CASSRPGTFSYNEQFF. CDR3 bases: TGTGCCAGCAGCCGCCCCGGGACATTCTCCTACAATGAGCAGTTCTTC. The chain links TRBV6-6 to TRBJ2-1; tentatively, D is TRBD1 (6 bases). Germline V gene lookup returns CDR1 MNHNY and CDR2 SVGAGI (reference sequence). The V end was cut by 6 bases, the J end by 0 bases, with 15 bases between. This CDR3 spans 16 amino acids.